Following are 8 T cell receptor beta chains from one sample sequenced in a study of T-cell memory formation after mild COVID-19. Using its own MiXCR run on the 5' RACE reads, TCRdb lists one record per CDR3 protein. The sample holds a few hundred thousand distinct CDR3 sequences, 15% to 20% seen once. The sample consisted of PBMCs or a T cell subset sorted from them (not recorded which). The receptors originated from a man aged 18 to 29 who had mild COVID-19 (a few samples of this study predate the infection). Cell type and time point are not known.

The table lists this clonotype with a count of one. The rearrangement uses TRBV6-2 or TRBV6-3 and TRBJ2-7; TRBD2 agrees at 13 bases. Trimming cost V 2 bases and J 2 bases; bases outside gene matches: 0. The CDR3 sequence is 15 residues long. The germline CDR1 and CDR2 sequences are MNHEY and SVGEGT. The CDR3 spells CASSYGTSGTYEQYV. The CDR3 coding sequence is TGTGCCAGCAGTTACGGGACTAGCGGGACCTACGAGCAGTACGTC.

This clonotype was observed a few times. The rearrangement links TRBV12-3 or TRBV12-4 to TRBJ1-2; TRBD1 matches at 9 bases. V gave up 6 bases and J gave up 4 bases; unmatched junction bases: 6. This CDR3 has 14 amino acids. CDR3 region: CASRDRGPGYGYTF. The CDR3 DNA is TGTGCCAGCAGGGACAGGGGCCCGGGCTATGGCTACACCTTC.

This clonotype was counted many times. The gene calls are TRBV6-4 and TRBJ2-5, with TRBD2 as a possible D gene (5 bases). CDR1 is MRHNA and CDR2 is SNTAGT in the germline V gene. The CDR3 spans 13 residues. The V end was cut by 5 bases, the J end by 5 bases, with 12 bases between. The CDR3: CASSRRGGETQYF. The CDR3 nucleotides are TGTGCCAGCAGTCGGAGAGGCGGGGAGACCCAGTACTTC.

The J gene is TRBJ2-7, the V gene TRBV15; possible D gene TRBD1, 5 bases. The V end lost 0 bases, the J end lost 6 bases, and 18 bases lay between the germline ends. Germline CDR1 is LNHNV and CDR2 is YYDKDF (reference sequence). This CDR3 spans 16 amino acids. CDR3 amino acids: CATSRDRQLLDFEQYF. For the CDR3, the DNA is TGTGCCACCAGCAGAGATCGACAGCTGTTAGACTTCGAGCAGTACTTC.

This clonotype was observed a handful of times. This chain connects TRBV27 to TRBJ1-2, with no clear D. The CDR3 has 16 amino acids. Germline lookup yields CDR1 MNHEY and CDR2 SMNVEV (reference sequence). Between the trimmed V and J ends, which lost 5 bases and 6 bases, there was a span of 22 bases. CDR3 sequence (DNA): TGTGCCAGCAGTCATCGTTCCACGATCTCGGACCATGGCTACACCTTC. Translated: CASSHRSTISDHGYTF.

This clonotype was detected ten times or more. The chain joins TRBV4-3 to TRBJ2-1; D perhaps matches TRBD1 (6 bases). This CDR3 is 14 amino acids long. Trimming removed 5 bases at V and 0 bases at J, with 8 bases between. Germline V CDR1 and CDR2: LGHNA, YSLEER. The CDR3 loop reads CASSRQDSYNEQFF. The CDR3 DNA reads as TGCGCCAGCAGCAGACAGGACTCCTACAATGAGCAGTTCTTC.

V is TRBV20-1 and J is TRBJ2-2; weak D call: TRBD2 (7 bases). V lost 0 bases and J 5 bases, leaving 19 bases between the germline ends. CDR1 DFQATT and CDR2 SNEGSKA come from the germline V gene (reference sequence). The CDR3 runs 17 residues. The CDR3 here is CSARDSSSGGGTGELFF. CDR3 nucleotide sequence: TGCAGTGCTAGAGATAGTAGTTCGGGGGGCGGAACCGGGGAGCTGTTTTTT.

V and J are TRBV4-1 and TRBJ1-6, with no clear D. Germline CDR1 MGHRA, CDR2 YSYEKL. This CDR3 spans 16 amino acids. Trimming took 0 bases from V and 8 from J, leaving 14 bases between them. CDR3: CASSQDRSFRDSPLHF. CDR3 in DNA: TGCGCCAGCAGCCAAGATAGGAGTTTTCGGGATTCACCCCTCCACTTT.